The 8 T cell receptor beta chains listed next were all sequenced from one sample in a study of T cells in Graves' hyperthyroidism and ophthalmopathy. It was RNA transcripts that yielded the amplified TCR beta CDR3 regions. In the first-round RT-PCR of the TCR CDR3, the HTBI primer set was used. TCRdb re-derived calls from the multiplex PCR reads in MiXCR, one entry per CDR3 protein. The table shows roughly 640,000 distinct CDR3 sequences, with approximately 15% occurring only once. The sample consisted of blood. These receptors originate from a woman between 40 and 50 years old with Graves' ophthalmopathy.

This clonotype was seen more than once but under ten times. The CDR3 DNA reads as TGTGCCAGCACGGTTTTGGGACGCACAGATACGCAGTATTTT. This gives the protein CASTVLGRTDTQYF. The gene calls are TRBV2 and TRBJ2-3; either TRBD1 or TRBD2 may supply D (5 bases each). Deletions cut 7 bases from V and 1 base from J, with 12 bases between. The CDR3 has 14 residues. Germline V gene data show CDR1 as SNHLY and CDR2 as FYNNEI. The variable domain in full, with the rest retrieved from reference TRBV2 and TRBJ2-3, is EPEVTQTPSHQVTQMGQEVILRCVPISNHLYFYWYRQILGQKVEFLVSFYNNEISEKSEIFDDQFSVERPDGSNFTLKIRSTKLEDSAMYFCASTVLGRTDTQYFGPGTRLTVL.

This clonotype appeared a few times. One junction end does not reproduce the germline sequence, and a read error may be involved. The chain couples TRBV20-1 to TRBJ1-1; D is unclear. The CDR3 loop spans 11 amino acids. The germline V gene has CDR1 DFQATT and CDR2 SNEGSKA (reference sequence). This CDR3 reads CSARLNSEAFF. The CDR3 coding sequence is TGCAGTGCTAGGTTAAACAGTGAAGCTTTCTTT.

This clonotype has a count of ten or more. The chain uses TRBV12-3 or TRBV12-4 and TRBJ1-4; D is perhaps TRBD1 (6 bases). This CDR3 contains 15 residues. Trimming shortened V by 2 bases and J by 0 bases, and 7 bases separated the two germline ends. The CDR3 DNA reads TGTGCCAGCAGTTTATCAGGGGCAACTAATGAAAAACTGTTTTTT. Amino acids: CASSLSGATNEKLFF.

This clonotype has more than one count but fewer than ten. The V call is TRBV28, the J call TRBJ2-3; 9 nucleotides align to TRBD2. Germline CDR1 reads MDHEN; CDR2 reads SYDVKM. The V segment lost 6 bases and the J segment 7 bases; nucleotides outside the gene matches: 5. CDR3 size: 13 residues. CDR3 sequence: CASRLAGENTQYF. CDR3 nucleotides: TGTGCCAGCAGACTAGCGGGTGAAAATACGCAGTATTTT. The full variable domain, completed using reference TRBV28 and TRBJ2-3, is DVKVTQSSRYLVKRTGEKVFLECVQDMDHENMFWYRQDPGLGLRLIYFSYDVKMKEKGDIPEGYSVSREKKERFSLILESASTNQTSMYLCASRLAGENTQYFGPGTRLTVL.

The chain employs TRBV2 and TRBJ1-2, with D possibly being TRBD1 (6 bases). The CDR3 sequence is 15 residues long. The V and J ends lost 0 bases and 4 bases respectively, with 12 bases between them. The germline V gene encodes CDR1 SNHLY and CDR2 FYNNEI. The CDR3 sequence: CASSEAVGTIYGYTF. The CDR3 DNA sequence: TGTGCCAGCAGTGAAGCGGTCGGGACAATCTATGGCTACACCTTC.

This clonotype has a handful of counts. CDR3 nucleotide sequence: TGTGCCAGCAAGGACCGAGCTAACTATGGCTACACCTTC. It translates to CASKDRANYGYTF. The chain combines TRBV12-3 or TRBV12-4 with TRBJ1-2, with no clear D. V was clipped by 7 bases and J by 0 bases, with 9 bases between them. The CDR3 has 13 residues.

This clonotype has ten or more counts. The rearrangement links TRBV3-1 to TRBJ2-1; the match to TRBD2 covers 10 bases. The CDR3 loop spans 17 amino acids. Germline V lookup: CDR1 LGHDT, CDR2 YNNKEL (reference sequence). With V trimmed by 3 bases and J by 4 bases, 9 bases remained unmatched. The CDR3 here is CASSHTGTSASYNEQFF. The CDR3 region has the DNA TGTGCCAGCAGCCACACCGGGACTAGCGCGTCATACAATGAGCAGTTCTTC.

This clonotype was recorded at least ten times. Written as DNA, the CDR3 is TGTGCCAGCAGTTCGGGGAGCGGGGGTTTTTACAATGAGCAGTTCTTC. Translation: CASSSGSGGFYNEQFF. The chain joins TRBV27 to TRBJ2-1; the match to TRBD2 covers 8 bases. CDR1 is MNHEY, CDR2 SMNVEV, per germline (reference sequence). The CDR3 covers 16 residues. J was trimmed by 4 bases and V by 4 bases; bases with no gene match: 9.